These 13 T cell receptor beta chains came from one sample sequenced in a study of T-cell reconstitution after alpha-beta-depleted transplantation in children. Construction of the TCRbeta library involved unique molecular identifiers. MiXCR was run by TCRdb on the PCR reads, yielding one entry per CDR3 protein. The repertoire holds 300,000 to 400,000 distinct CDR3 sequences, less than 15% seen once, with approximately 4.2% in the top ten. Sequences were derived from PBMCs, sampled from the stem cell graft. These receptor sequences come from a human donor who donated a stem cell graft to a child with Fanconi anemia.

This clonotype was counted between two and nine times. The J gene is TRBJ2-7, the V gene TRBV10-2; D is undetermined. CDR3 length: 13 amino acids. CDR1 WSHSY and CDR2 SAAADI come from the germline V gene. The V and J ends lost 2 bases and 2 bases respectively, with 7 bases between them. The CDR3 is CASSEAEAYEQYV. The CDR3 nucleotides read TGCGCCAGCAGTGAGGCGGAAGCCTACGAGCAGTACGTC.

V and J are TRBV5-4 and TRBJ2-5; D is uncertain. Trimming left V 6 bases short and J 0 bases short, with 9 bases between. Germline V gene lookup returns CDR1 SGHNT and CDR2 YYREEE (reference sequence). CDR3 length: 13 amino acids. CDR3 coding DNA: TGTGCCAGCACCTCCCGGGACCAAGAGACCCAGTACTTC. Its translation is CASTSRDQETQYF.

The rearrangement uses TRBV5-5 and TRBJ2-7; 8 bases match TRBD1. Germline V lookup: CDR1 SGHKS, CDR2 YYEKEE (reference sequence). This CDR3 is built from 16 residues. V lost 0 bases and J lost 1; bases outside the gene matches: 6. DNA for the CDR3: TGTGCCAGCAGCTTGGGAGGGCAGGGGGCATCCTACGAGCAGTACGTC. Protein product: CASSLGGQGASYEQYV.

This clonotype occurred a few times. V usage is TRBV4-2 and J usage is TRBJ2-5; 14 positions agree with TRBD2. The CDR3 covers 18 residues. V was pared by 4 bases and J by 2 bases, with 9 bases of the junction left unmatched. Germline lookup yields CDR1 LGHNA and CDR2 YNFKEQ. The CDR3 sequence is CASSLRTSGGIIQETQYF. For the CDR3, the DNA is TGTGCCAGCAGCCTCAGGACTAGCGGGGGGATTATTCAAGAGACCCAGTACTTC.

This clonotype was found many times. The chain combines TRBV10-2 with TRBJ1-2; the match to TRBD1 covers 8 bases. CDR1 is WSHSY and CDR2 is SAAADI in the germline V gene. V dropped 6 bases and J dropped 3; count of bases not matched to a gene: 0. This CDR3 region has 12 residues. The CDR3 DNA reads as TGCGCCAGCAGGACAGGGGACTATGGCTACACCTTC. Translating gives CASRTGDYGYTF.

This clonotype was detected many times. V is TRBV5-5 and J is TRBJ1-2; unclear D gene. The CDR3 is made up of 12 amino acids. Germline loops: CDR1 SGHKS, CDR2 YYEKEE (reference sequence). Trimming took 3 bases from V and 1 from J, leaving 4 bases between them. CDR3 nucleotide sequence: TGTGCCAGCAGCTATGATAACTATGGCTACACCTTC. It is translated as CASSYDNYGYTF.

This clonotype was seen ten or more times. The V and J genes are TRBV4-1 and TRBJ2-1; 8 nucleotides align to TRBD2. There are 14 residues in the CDR3. Trimming cost V 3 bases and J 10 bases; bases outside gene matches: 8. Germline values: CDR1 MGHRA, CDR2 YSYEKL. CDR3 protein: CASSQSSGQGEQFF. The CDR3 coding sequence is TGCGCCAGCAGCCAGTCTAGCGGGCAGGGGGAGCAGTTCTTC.

Only a few counts were recorded for this clonotype. CDR3 region: CASSSYEGDTEAFF. CDR3 nucleotides: TGTGCCAGCAGCTCGTACGAGGGGGACACTGAAGCTTTCTTT. V gene TRBV5-4 combines with J gene TRBJ1-1, with D perhaps TRBD1 (6 bases). The germline gives CDR1 SGHNT, CDR2 YYREEE (reference sequence). This CDR3 is 14 amino acids long. Deletions cut 3 bases from V and 3 bases from J, with 12 bases between.

This clonotype was recorded many times. This rearrangement joins TRBV2 to TRBJ1-2, with D unresolved. The CDR3 is made up of 12 amino acids. Germline-derived CDR1 and CDR2 are SNHLY and FYNNEI. V gave up 11 bases and J gave up 3 bases, with 13 bases separating them. The CDR3 sequence is CASHPTDYGYTF. The CDR3 bases are TGTGCCTCCCACCCCACAGACTATGGCTACACCTTC.

This clonotype was counted at least ten times. The V gene is TRBV4-1, the J gene TRBJ2-1; 9 bases line up with TRBD2. Germline CDR1 is MGHRA and CDR2 is YSYEKL. This CDR3 has 16 residues. V trimming: 1 base; J trimming: 0 bases; junction bases outside the gene matches: 1. The CDR3 nucleotides read TGCGCCAGCAGCCAAGTACTAGCGGGCTCCTACAATGAGCAGTTCTTC. As protein: CASSQVLAGSYNEQFF.

This clonotype was seen ten or more times. This chain connects TRBV20-1 to TRBJ1-2; no clear D gene. V lost 3 bases and J lost 1, with 12 bases in between. CDR3 length: 14 amino acids. The germline V gene has CDR1 DFQATT and CDR2 SNEGSKA (reference sequence). The CDR3 bases are TGCAGTGCTAGGATCGCCGGATTTAACTATGGCTACACCTTC. It encodes CSARIAGFNYGYTF.

A single count supports this clonotype. The V call is TRBV20-1, the J call TRBJ2-2; D call uncertain. The CDR3 sequence is 15 residues long. V was cut by 3 bases and J by 1 base, with 12 bases left in between. Germline loops: CDR1 DFQATT, CDR2 SNEGSKA (reference sequence). Written as DNA, the CDR3 is TGCAGTGCTAGTCCCCTGACTTGGAACACCGGGGAGCTGTTTTTT. Protein: CSASPLTWNTGELFF.

A word on this clonotype: This clone may be a read error of a much larger clone one base away. The chain couples TRBV11-1 to TRBJ2-7; D gene unclear. Germline CDR1 is SGHAT and CDR2 is FQDESV (reference sequence). CDR3 length: 14 amino acids. The CDR3 nucleotides read TGTTCCAGCAGCTTAGGGCCTCTGAGCTACGAGCAGTACGTC. Its protein is CSSSLGPLSYEQYV.